This T cell receptor beta chain emerged from a study of T cell responses to AZD1222 COVID-19 vaccine. The CDR3 is 17 amino acids. V shed 0 bases and J shed 3 bases, with 18 bases lying between them. Germline loops: CDR1 LGHNA, CDR2 YSLEER. TCRdb keeps only in-frame clones here, not all; method: immunoSEQ multiplex PCR. Among fewer than 200,000 clones listed, 91% were seen once. Sequenced material: peripheral blood, taken 28 days after the second AZD1222 dose. The chain links TRBV4-3 to TRBJ2-7, with D uncertain. The TCR comes from an adult who received the AZD1222 COVID-19 vaccine. The CDR3 coding sequence is TGCGCCAGCAGCCAAGAGAGGTTGGCGGCTGGCCACTACGAGCAGTACTTC. This gives the protein CASSQERLAAGHYEQYF.